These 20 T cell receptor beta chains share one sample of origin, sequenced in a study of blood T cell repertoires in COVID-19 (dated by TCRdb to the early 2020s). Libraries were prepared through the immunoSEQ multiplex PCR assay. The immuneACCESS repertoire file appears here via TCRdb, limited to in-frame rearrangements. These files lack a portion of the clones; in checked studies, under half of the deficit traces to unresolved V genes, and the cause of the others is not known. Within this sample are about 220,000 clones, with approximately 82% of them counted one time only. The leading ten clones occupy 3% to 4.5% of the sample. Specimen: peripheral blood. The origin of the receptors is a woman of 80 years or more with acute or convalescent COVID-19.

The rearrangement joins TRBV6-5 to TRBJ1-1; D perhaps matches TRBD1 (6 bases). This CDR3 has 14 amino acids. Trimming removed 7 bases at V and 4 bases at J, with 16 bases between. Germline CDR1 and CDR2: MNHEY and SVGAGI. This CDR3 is CASTLSDRSTEAFF. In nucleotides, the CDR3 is TGTGCCAGCACCCTATCCGACAGGTCCACTGAAGCTTTCTTT.

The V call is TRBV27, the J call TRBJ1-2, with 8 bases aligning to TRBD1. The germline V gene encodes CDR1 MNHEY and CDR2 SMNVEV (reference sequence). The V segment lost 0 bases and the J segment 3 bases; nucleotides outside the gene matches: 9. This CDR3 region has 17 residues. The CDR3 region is CASSLSGTGGRYYGYTF. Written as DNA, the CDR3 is TGTGCCAGCAGTTTATCTGGCACAGGGGGACGCTACTATGGCTACACCTTC.

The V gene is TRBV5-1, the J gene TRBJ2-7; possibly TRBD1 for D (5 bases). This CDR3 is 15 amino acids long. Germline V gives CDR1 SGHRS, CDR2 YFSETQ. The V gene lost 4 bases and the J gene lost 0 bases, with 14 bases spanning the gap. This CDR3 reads CASSENQGSSYEQYF. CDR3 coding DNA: TGCGCCAGCAGCGAGAACCAGGGTAGCTCCTACGAGCAGTACTTC.

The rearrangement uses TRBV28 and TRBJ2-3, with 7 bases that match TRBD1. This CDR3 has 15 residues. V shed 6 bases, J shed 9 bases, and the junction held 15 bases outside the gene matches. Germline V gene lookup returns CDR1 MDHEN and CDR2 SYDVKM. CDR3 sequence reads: CASRLDRALAGTQYF. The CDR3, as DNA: TGTGCCAGCAGACTCGACAGGGCGTTAGCTGGCACGCAGTATTTT.

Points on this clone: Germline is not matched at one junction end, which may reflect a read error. CDR3 in amino acids: CANSNKLKQWISGNTIYF. DNA for the CDR3: TGTGCCAACAGCAATAAGCTAAAACAGTGGATCTCTGGAAACACCATATATTTT. The V gene is TRBV3-1 (or the pseudogene TRBV3-2), the J gene TRBJ1-3; D not certain. Germline CDR1 LGHDT, CDR2 YNNKEL (reference sequence). The CDR3 consists of 18 residues.

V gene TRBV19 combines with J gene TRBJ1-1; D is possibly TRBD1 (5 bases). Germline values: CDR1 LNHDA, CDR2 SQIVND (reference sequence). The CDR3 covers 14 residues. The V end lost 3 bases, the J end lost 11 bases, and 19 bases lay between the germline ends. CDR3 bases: TGTGCCAGTAGTATTGGCCTTGGGGAGGGGTCGGCTTTCTTT. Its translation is CASSIGLGEGSAFF.

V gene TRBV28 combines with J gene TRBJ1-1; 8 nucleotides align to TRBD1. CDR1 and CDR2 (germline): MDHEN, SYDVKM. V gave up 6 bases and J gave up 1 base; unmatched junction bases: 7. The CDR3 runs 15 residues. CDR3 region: CASRRPGTGNTEAFF. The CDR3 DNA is TGTGCCAGCAGGCGACCTGGGACAGGGAACACTGAAGCTTTCTTT.

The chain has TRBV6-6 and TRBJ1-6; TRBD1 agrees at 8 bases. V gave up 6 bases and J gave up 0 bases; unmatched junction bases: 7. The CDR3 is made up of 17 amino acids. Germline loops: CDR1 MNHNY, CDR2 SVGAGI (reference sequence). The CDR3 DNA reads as TGTGCCAGCAGCCGAGGACAGGGTAGCTCCTATAATTCACCCCTCCACTTT. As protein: CASSRGQGSSYNSPLHF.

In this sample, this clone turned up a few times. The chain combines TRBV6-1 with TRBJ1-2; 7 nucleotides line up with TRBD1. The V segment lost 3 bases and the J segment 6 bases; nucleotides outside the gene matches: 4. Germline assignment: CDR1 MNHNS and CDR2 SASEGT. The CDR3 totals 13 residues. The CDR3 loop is CASSDQTGHGYTF. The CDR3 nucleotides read TGTGCCAGCAGTGACCAGACAGGGCATGGCTACACCTTC.

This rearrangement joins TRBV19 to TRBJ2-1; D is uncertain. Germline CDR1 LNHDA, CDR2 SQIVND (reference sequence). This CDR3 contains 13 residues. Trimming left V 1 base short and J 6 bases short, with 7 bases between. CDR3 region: CASSIGNSNEQFF. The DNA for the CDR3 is TGTGCCAGTAGTATAGGGAACAGCAATGAGCAGTTCTTC.

CDR3 sequence: CASRGGLGADTQYF. CDR3 bases: TGTGCCAGCAGGGGGGGACTAGGGGCAGATACGCAGTATTTT. The rearrangement uses TRBV7-2 and TRBJ2-3, with TRBD2 identical over 8 bases. CDR1 SGHTA and CDR2 FQGNSA come from the germline V gene. V lost 6 bases to trimming and J lost 4 bases; unmatched junction nucleotides: 6. The CDR3 is made up of 14 amino acids.

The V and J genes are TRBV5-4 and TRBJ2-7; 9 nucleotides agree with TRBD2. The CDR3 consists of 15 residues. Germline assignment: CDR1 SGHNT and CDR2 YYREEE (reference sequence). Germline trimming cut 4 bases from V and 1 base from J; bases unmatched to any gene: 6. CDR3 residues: CASSGSGGFSYEQYF. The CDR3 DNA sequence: TGTGCCAGCAGCGGGAGCGGGGGGTTTTCCTACGAGCAGTACTTC.

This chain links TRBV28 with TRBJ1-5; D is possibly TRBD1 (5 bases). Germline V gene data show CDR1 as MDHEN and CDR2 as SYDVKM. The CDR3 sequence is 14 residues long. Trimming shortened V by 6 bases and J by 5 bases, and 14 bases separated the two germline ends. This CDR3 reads CASSKDRTHQPQHF. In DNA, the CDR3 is TGTGCCAGCAGCAAAGACAGAACTCATCAGCCCCAGCATTTT. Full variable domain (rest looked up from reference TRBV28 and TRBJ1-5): DVKVTQSSRYLVKRTGEKVFLECVQDMDHENMFWYRQDPGLGLRLIYFSYDVKMKEKGDIPEGYSVSREKKERFSLILESASTNQTSMYLCASSKDRTHQPQHFGDGTRLSIL.

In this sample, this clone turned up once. CDR3 sequence: CASSLVFDGTGRETQYF. CDR3 DNA: TGTGCCAGCAGCTTAGTATTTGACGGGACAGGGAGGGAGACCCAGTACTTC. The genes are TRBV11-3 and TRBJ2-5, with 9 bases identical to TRBD1. The CDR3 sequence is 17 residues long. Trimming took 1 base from V and 5 from J; bases not matched to a gene: 11. Per germline, CDR1 SGHNT and CDR2 YENEEA.

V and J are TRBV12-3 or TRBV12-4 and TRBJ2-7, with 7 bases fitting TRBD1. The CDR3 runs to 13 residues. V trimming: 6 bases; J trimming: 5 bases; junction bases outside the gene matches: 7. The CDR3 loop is CASSSDRVHEQYF. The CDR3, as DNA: TGTGCCAGCAGCTCTGACAGGGTCCACGAGCAGTACTTC.

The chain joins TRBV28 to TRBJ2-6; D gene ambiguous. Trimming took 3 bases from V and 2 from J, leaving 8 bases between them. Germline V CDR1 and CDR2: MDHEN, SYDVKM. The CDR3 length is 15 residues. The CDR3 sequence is CASSFSLTGANVLTF. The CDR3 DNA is TGTGCCAGCAGTTTCTCTCTTACTGGGGCCAACGTCCTGACTTTC.

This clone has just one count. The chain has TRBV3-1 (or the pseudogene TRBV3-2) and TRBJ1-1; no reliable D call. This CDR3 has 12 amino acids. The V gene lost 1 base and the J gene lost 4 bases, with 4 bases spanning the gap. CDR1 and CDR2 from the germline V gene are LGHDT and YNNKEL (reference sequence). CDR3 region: CASSQASTEAFF. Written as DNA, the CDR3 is TGTGCCAGCAGCCAAGCCAGCACTGAAGCTTTCTTT.

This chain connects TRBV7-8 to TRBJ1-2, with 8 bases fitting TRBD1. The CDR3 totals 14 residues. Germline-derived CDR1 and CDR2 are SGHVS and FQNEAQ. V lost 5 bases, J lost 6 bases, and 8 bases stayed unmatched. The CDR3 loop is CASSPQGQGHGYTF. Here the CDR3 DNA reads TGTGCCAGCAGCCCCCAAGGACAGGGTCATGGCTACACCTTC.

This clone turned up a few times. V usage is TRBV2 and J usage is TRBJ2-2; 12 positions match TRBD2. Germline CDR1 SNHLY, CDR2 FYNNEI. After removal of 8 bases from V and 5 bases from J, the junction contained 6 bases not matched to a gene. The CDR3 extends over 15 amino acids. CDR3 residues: CASFLAGGFTGELFF. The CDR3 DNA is TGTGCCAGCTTCCTAGCGGGGGGGTTTACCGGGGAGCTGTTTTTT. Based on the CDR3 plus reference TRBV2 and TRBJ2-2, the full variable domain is EPEVTQTPSHQVTQMGQEVILRCVPISNHLYFYWYRQILGQKVEFLVSFYNNEISEKSEIFDDQFSVERPDGSNFTLKIRSTKLEDSAMYFCASFLAGGFTGELFFGEGSRLTVL.

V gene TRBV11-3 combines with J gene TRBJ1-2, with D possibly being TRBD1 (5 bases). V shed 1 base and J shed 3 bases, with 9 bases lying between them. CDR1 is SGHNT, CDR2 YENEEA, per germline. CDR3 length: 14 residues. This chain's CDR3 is CASSLGGADYGYTF. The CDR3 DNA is TGTGCCAGCAGCTTAGGGGGCGCGGACTATGGCTACACCTTC.